The source of this TCR beta chain is a study of shared clonotypes between healthy human individuals. CDR1 and CDR2 from the germline V gene are MDHEN and SYDVKM. The CDR3 covers 15 residues. The V and J ends lost 4 bases and 5 bases respectively, with 17 bases between them. The authors ran the assay at deep level. Only in-frame clones appear in the TCRdb table, and some are missing; sequencing was by immunoSEQ multiplex PCR. The table shows about 2.4 million clones, with approximately 93% occurring only once. As concerns this clone: The antigen is undetermined.

The study, taken as a whole, reports: Estimated clonotype richness was generally higher in naive than memory subsets. Shared clonotypes: approximately 5.3% naive CD4, roughly 4% naive CD8, around 2.4% memory CD4, over 0.3% memory CD8.

A split of CD4+ cells into CD45RA+ naive and CD45RA-negative memory subsets was performed. The chain uses TRBV28 and TRBJ1-2; D possibly corresponds to TRBD1 (6 bases). Material for sequencing was naive CD4+ T cells from PBMCs. Subset here: CD45RA+ positively selected. The source of this sequence is a young man in good health. Some clones in this sample may be carry-over from other donors' samples. This CDR3 reads CASSSTGEGGYGYTF. The CDR3 DNA follows: TGTGCCAGCAGTTCAACCGGCGAGGGGGGTTATGGCTACACCTTC.